This TCR beta chain was profiled in a study of CD8 T cells in ankylosing spondylitis. Concerning this clonotype: The antigen is not known.

MiXCR, applied by TCRdb to the 5' RACE reads, yields one record per CDR3 protein. The data contain some 840,000 distinct CDR3 sequences, 12% of them singletons. Study-wide findings and caveats: Reportedly, disease-linked clones are significantly enriched in ankylosing spondylitis patients' matched synovial fluid. Ankylosing spondylitis blood appeared to carry a characteristic TCR beta motif of roughly eight highly homologous variants. Earlier literature documents some of the motif variants in reactive arthritis synovial fluid and blood.

The sequenced sample was blood, either unsorted or a sorted T cell fraction (not recorded which). This clonotype was obtained from a male donor with ankylosing spondylitis.

Here the CDR3 DNA reads TGCGCCAGCAGCCAAGGTGCGGGGGCGCATGGTGGAAACACCATATATTTT. Protein product: CASSQGAGAHGGNTIYF. The chain has TRBV4-3 and TRBJ1-3, with D possibly being TRBD1 (6 bases). The V gene's germline CDR1 is LGHNA and CDR2 YSLEER. This CDR3 is built from 17 residues. The germline V and J ends were trimmed by 1 base and 3 bases, with 16 bases remaining between them.